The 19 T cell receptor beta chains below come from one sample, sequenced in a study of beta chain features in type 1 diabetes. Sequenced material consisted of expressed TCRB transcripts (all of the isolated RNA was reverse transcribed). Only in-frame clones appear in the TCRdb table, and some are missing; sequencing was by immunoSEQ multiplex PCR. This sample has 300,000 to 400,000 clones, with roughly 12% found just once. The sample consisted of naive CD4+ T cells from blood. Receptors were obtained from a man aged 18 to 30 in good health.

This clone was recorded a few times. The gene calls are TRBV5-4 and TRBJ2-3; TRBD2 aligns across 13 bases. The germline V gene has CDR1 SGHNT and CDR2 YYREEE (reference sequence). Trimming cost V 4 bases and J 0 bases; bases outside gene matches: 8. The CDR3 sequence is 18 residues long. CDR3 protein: CASSGRTSGGTSTDTQYF. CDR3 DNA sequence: TGTGCCAGCAGCGGTAGGACTAGCGGGGGAACTAGCACAGATACGCAGTATTTT.

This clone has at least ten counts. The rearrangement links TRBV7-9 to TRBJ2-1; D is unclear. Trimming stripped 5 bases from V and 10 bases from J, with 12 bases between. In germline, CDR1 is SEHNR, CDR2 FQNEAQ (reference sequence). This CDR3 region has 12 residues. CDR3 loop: CASSPLREEQFF. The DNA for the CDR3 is TGTGCCAGCAGCCCCCTAAGAGAGGAGCAGTTCTTC. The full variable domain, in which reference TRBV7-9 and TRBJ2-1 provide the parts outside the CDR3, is DTGVSQNPRHKITKRGQNVTFRCDPISEHNRLYWYRQTLGQGPEFLTYFQNEAQLEKSRLLSDRFSAERPKGSFSTLEIQRTEQGDSAMYLCASSPLREEQFFGPGTRLTVL.

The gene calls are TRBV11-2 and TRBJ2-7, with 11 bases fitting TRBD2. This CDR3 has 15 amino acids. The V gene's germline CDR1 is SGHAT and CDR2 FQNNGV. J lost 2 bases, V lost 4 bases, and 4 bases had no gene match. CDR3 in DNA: TGTGCCAGCAGCTCCCAACTAGCGGGAGCCTACGAGCAGTACTTC. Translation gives CASSSQLAGAYEQYF.

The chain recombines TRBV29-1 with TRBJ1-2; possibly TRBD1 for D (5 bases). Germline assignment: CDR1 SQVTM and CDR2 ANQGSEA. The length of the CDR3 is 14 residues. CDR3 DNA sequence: TGCAGTTCATTTTTCAGGGATTTCGGCTATGGCTACACCTTC. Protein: CSSFFRDFGYGYTF.

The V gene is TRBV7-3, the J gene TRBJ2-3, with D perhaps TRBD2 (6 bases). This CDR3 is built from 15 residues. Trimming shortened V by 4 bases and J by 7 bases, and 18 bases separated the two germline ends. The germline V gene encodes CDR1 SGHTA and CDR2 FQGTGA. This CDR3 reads CASSSRRGEPYTQYF. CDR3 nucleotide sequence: TGTGCCAGCAGCTCGCGGCGGGGTGAGCCGTATACGCAGTATTTT.

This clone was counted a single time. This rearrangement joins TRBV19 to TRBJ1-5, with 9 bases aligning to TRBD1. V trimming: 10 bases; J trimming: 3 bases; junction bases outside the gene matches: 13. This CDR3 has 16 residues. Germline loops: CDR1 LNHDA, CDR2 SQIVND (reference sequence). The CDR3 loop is CATRPSGTGYNQPQHF. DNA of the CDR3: TGTGCCACCAGACCGTCCGGGACAGGGTACAATCAGCCCCAGCATTTT.

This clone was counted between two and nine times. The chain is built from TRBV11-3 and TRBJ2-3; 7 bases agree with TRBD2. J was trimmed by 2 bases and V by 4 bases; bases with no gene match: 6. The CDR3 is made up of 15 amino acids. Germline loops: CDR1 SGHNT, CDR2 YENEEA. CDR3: CASSSGGRDTDTQYF. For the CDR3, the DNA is TGTGCCAGCAGCTCGGGCGGGAGAGACACAGATACGCAGTATTTT.

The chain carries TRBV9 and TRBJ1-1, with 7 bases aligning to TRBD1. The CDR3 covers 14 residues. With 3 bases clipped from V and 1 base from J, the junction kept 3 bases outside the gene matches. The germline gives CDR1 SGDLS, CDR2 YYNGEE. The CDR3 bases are TGTGCCAGCAGCGGGGACAGTACGAACACTGAAGCTTTCTTT. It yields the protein CASSGDSTNTEAFF.

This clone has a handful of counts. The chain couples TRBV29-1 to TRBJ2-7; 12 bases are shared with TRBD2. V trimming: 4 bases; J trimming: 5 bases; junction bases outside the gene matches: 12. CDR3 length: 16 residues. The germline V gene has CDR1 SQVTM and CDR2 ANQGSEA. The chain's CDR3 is CSVGRRLAGEGHEQYF. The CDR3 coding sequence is TGCAGCGTTGGGAGAAGACTAGCGGGAGAAGGCCACGAGCAGTACTTC.

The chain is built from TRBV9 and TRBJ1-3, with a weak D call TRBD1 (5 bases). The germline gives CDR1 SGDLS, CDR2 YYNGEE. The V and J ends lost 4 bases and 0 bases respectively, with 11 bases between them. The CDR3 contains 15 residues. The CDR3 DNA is TGTGCCAGCAGCCCGACAGTGAACTCTGGAAACACCATATATTTT. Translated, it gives CASSPTVNSGNTIYF.

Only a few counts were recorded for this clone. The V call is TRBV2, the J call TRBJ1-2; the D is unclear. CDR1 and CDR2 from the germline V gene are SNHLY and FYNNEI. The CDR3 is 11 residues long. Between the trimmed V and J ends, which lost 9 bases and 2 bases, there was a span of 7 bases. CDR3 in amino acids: CASRENYGYTF. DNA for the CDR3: TGTGCCAGTCGGGAAAACTATGGCTACACCTTC.

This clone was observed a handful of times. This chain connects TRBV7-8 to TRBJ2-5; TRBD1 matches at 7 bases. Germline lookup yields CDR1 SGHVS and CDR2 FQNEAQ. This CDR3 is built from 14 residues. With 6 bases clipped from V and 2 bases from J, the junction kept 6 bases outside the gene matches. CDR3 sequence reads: CASRPPGQQETQYF. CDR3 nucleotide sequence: TGTGCCAGCAGACCCCCGGGACAGCAAGAGACCCAGTACTTC.

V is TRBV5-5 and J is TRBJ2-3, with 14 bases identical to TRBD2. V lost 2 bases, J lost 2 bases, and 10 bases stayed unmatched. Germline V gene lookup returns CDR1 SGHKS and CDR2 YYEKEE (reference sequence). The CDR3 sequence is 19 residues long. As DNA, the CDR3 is TGTGCCAGCAGCTTTCGGACTAGCGGGGGGTATCGGAACACAGATACGCAGTATTTT. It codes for CASSFRTSGGYRNTDTQYF.

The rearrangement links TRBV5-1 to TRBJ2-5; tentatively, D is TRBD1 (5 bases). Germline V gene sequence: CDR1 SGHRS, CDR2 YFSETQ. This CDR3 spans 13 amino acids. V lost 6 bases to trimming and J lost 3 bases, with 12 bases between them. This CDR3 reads CASKRQHKETQYF. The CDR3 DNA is TGCGCCAGCAAGCGACAGCACAAAGAGACCCAGTACTTC.

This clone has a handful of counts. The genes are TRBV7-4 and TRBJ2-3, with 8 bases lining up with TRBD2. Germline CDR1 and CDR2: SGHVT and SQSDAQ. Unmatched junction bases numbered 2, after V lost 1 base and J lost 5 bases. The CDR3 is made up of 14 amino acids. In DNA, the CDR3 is TGTGCCAGCAGCTTAGAGCGGGGGCAAGATACGCAGTATTTT. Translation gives CASSLERGQDTQYF.

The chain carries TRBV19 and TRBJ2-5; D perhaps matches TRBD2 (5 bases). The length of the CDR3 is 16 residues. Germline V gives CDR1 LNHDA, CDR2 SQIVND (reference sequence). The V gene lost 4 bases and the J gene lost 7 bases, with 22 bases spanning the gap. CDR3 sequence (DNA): TGTGCCAGTAGTAAGTCCGGCGGCAGTCTCGCGGGGACCCAGTACTTC. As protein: CASSKSGGSLAGTQYF.

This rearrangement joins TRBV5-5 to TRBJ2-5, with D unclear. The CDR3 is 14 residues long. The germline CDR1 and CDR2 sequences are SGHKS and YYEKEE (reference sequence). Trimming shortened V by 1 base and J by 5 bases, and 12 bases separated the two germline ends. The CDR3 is CASSLKAQVETQYF. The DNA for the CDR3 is TGTGCCAGCAGCTTGAAGGCCCAGGTGGAGACCCAGTACTTC.

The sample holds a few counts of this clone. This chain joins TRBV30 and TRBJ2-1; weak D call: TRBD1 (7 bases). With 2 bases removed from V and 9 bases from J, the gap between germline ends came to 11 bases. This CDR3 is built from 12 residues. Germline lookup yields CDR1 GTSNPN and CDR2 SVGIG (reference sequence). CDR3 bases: TGTGCCTGGAGTAGGAGGGGGCTTGAGCAGTTCTTC. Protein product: CAWSRRGLEQFF.

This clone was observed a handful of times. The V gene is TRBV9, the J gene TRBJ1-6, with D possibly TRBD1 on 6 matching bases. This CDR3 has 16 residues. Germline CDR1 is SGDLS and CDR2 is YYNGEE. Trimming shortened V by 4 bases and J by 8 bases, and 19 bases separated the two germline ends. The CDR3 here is CASSPLSTGRDSPLHF. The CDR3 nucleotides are TGTGCCAGCAGCCCTCTATCCACAGGGAGGGATTCACCCCTCCACTTT.